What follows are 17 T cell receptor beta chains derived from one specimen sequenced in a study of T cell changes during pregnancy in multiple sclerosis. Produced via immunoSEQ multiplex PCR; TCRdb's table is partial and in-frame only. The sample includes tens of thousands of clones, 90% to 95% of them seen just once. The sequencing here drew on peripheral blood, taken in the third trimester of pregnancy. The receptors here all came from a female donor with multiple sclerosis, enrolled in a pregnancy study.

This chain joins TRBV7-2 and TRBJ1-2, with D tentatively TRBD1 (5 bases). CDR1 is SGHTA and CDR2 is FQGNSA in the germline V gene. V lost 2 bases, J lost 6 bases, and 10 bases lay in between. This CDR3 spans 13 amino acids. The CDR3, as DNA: TGTGCCAGCAGCTTAAGGGGCGGTGATGGCTACACCTTC. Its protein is CASSLRGGDGYTF.

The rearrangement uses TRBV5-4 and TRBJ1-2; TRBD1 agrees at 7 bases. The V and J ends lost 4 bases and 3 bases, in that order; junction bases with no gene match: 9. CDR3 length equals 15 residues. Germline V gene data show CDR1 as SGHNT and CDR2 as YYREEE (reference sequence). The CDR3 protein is CASSQTGRRHYGYTF. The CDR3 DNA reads TGTGCCAGCAGCCAGACAGGGAGGAGACACTATGGCTACACCTTC.

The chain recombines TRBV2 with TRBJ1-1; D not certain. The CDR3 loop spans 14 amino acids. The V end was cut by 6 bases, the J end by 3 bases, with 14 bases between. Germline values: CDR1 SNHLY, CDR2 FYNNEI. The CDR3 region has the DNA TGTGCCAGCAGGGTGACAATCCCCGACACTGAAGCTTTCTTT. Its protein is CASRVTIPDTEAFF.

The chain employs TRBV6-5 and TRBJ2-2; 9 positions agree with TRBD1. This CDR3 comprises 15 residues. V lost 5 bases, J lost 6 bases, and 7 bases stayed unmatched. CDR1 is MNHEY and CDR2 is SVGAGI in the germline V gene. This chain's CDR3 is CASSHGRQGAGELFF. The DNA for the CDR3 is TGTGCCAGCAGTCACGGGCGACAGGGGGCCGGGGAGCTGTTTTTT.

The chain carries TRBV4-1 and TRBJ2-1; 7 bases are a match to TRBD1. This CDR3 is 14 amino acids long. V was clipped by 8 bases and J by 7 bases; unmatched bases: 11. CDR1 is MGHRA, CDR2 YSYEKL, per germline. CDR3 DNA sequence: TGCGCCAGCGAGTTGGTCGCAGGGGGAAATGAGCAGTTCTTC. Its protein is CASELVAGGNEQFF.

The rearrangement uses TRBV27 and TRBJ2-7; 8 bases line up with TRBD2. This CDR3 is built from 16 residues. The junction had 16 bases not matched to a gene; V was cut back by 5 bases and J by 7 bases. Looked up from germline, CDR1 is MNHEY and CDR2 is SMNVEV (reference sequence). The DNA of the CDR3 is TGTGCCAGCAGTCCGACCGCTAGCGGGCTGCAGGGTGAGCAGTACTTC. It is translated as CASSPTASGLQGEQYF.

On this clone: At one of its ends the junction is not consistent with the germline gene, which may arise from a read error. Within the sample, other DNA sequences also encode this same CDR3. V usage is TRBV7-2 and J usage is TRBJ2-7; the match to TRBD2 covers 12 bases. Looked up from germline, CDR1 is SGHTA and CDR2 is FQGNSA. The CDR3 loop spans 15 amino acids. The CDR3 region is CASSLAGGSSYEQYF. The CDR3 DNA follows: TGTGCCAGCAGCCTAGCGGGAGGGAGCTCCTACGAGCAGTACTTC. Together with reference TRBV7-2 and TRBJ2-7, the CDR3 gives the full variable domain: GAGVSQSPSNKVTEKGKDVELRCDPISGHTALYWYRQSLGQGLEFLIYFQGNSAPDKSGLPSDRFSAERTGGSVSTLTIQRTQQEDSAVYLCASSLAGGSSYEQYFGPGTRLTVT.

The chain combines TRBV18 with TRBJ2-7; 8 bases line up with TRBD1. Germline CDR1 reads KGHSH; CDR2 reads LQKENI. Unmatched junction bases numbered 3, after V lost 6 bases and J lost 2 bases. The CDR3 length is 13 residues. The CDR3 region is CASSGQDPYEQYF. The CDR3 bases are TGTGCCAGCTCGGGACAGGACCCCTACGAGCAGTACTTC.

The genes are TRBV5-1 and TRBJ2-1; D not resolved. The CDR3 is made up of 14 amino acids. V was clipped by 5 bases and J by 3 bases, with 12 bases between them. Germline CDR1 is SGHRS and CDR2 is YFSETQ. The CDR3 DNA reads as TGCGCCAGCAGAATAGCCTCCTACTACAATGAGCAGTTCTTC. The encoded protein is CASRIASYYNEQFF.

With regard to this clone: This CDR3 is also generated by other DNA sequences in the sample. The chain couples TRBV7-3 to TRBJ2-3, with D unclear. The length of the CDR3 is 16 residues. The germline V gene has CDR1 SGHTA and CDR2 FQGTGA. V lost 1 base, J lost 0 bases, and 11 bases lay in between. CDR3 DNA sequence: TGTGCCAGCAGCTTAAACCCGGGTACTAGCACAGATACGCAGTATTTT. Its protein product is CASSLNPGTSTDTQYF.

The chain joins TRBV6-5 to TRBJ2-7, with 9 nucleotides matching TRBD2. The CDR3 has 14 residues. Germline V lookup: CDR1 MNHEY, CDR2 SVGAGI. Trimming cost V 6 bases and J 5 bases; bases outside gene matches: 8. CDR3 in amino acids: CASRSPGLADEQYF. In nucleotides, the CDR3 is TGTGCCAGCAGGAGCCCGGGACTAGCAGACGAGCAGTACTTC.

The CDR3 DNA is TGTGCCTGGAGTGCCGGACTATTTGGGAAGAACACTGAAGCTTTCTTT. It encodes CAWSAGLFGKNTEAFF. This chain uses TRBV30 with TRBJ1-1; D uncertain. The length of the CDR3 is 16 residues. V was shortened by 1 base and J by 1 base, with 16 bases between the two germline ends. Germline CDR1 GTSNPN, CDR2 SVGIG (reference sequence).

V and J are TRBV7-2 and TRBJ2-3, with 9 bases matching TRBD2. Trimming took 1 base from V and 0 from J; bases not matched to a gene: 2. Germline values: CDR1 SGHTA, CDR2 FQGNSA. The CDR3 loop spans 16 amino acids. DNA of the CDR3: TGTGCCAGCAGCTTAGAGAGCGGGAGGAGCACAGATACGCAGTATTTT. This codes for CASSLESGRSTDTQYF.

DNA for the CDR3: TGTGCCAGCATAAAAAGGGGGACCAACACTGAAGCTTTCTTT. Protein sequence: CASIKRGTNTEAFF. The rearrangement joins TRBV6-6 to TRBJ1-1; a weak D match, TRBD1 (6 bases). The CDR3 has 14 amino acids. Germline CDR1 and CDR2: MNHNY and SVGAGI (reference sequence). Trimming took off 7 bases at V and 2 bases at J, with 14 bases between the two ends.

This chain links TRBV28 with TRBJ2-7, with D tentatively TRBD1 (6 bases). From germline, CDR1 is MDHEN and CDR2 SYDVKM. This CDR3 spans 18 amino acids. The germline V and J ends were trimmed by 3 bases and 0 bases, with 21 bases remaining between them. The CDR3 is CASSFQELRDTFSYEQYF. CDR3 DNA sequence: TGTGCCAGCAGTTTCCAAGAGCTACGGGACACCTTCTCCTACGAGCAGTACTTC. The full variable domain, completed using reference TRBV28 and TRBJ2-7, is DVKVTQSSRYLVKRTGEKVFLECVQDMDHENMFWYRQDPGLGLRLIYFSYDVKMKEKGDIPEGYSVSREKKERFSLILESASTNQTSMYLCASSFQELRDTFSYEQYFGPGTRLTVT.

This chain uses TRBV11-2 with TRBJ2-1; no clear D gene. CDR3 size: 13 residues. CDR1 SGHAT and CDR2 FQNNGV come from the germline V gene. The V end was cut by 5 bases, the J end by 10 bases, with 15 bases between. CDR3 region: CASSRPSMREQFF. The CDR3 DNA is TGTGCCAGCAGCCGTCCAAGCATGCGAGAGCAGTTCTTC.

The CDR3 DNA is TGTGCCAGCATTCAGGACATCATGAACACTGAAGCTTTCTTT. Its translation: CASIQDIMNTEAFF. This chain joins TRBV2 and TRBJ1-1; tentatively, D is TRBD1 (5 bases). There are 14 residues in the CDR3. V was cut by 7 bases and J by 0 bases, with 12 bases left in between. Germline CDR1 and CDR2: SNHLY and FYNNEI.